A selection of T cell receptor beta chains follows, all from one sample in a study of blood T cell repertoires in COVID-19. Clones were read by immunoSEQ multiplex PCR, and TCRdb kept only the in-frame ones, dropping some. The sample yields 170,000 or so clones, 70% to 90% seen once. The specimen was peripheral blood. Receptors originate from a man aged 45 to 65 with active or convalescent COVID-19. CDR3s include the opening cysteine and the closing phenylalanine or tryptophan. The D gene is left open where the match is weak. Expanded clones are given a class, and other clones once, few, many or no size at all.

d_gene,v_gene,j_gene,abundance,CDR3nt,CDR3aa
TRBD2,TRBV27,TRBJ2-1,NA,TGTGCCAGCAGCCGGGTGAGCGGGGCTGAGCAGTTCTTC,CASSRVSGAEQFF
NA,TRBV24-1,TRBJ1-5,once,TGTGCCACCAGTGACGCGACGGGGGGCTTTAGTCAGCCCCAGCATTTT,CATSDATGGFSQPQHF
NA,TRBV3-1/TRBV3-2,TRBJ1-5,NA,TGTGCCAGCAGCCACACAGGGTATCAGCCCCAGCATTTT,CASSHTGYQPQHF
TRBD2,TRBV5-1,TRBJ2-5,once,TGCGCCAGCAGCTTGTATCCGGCTAGCGGGGGAGAGACCCAGTACTTC,CASSLYPASGGETQYF
TRBD1,TRBV28,TRBJ1-5,NA,TGTGCCAGCAGTATACCCGGGACAGGGCATAGCAATCAGCCCCAGCATTTT,CASSIPGTGHSNQPQHF
NA,TRBV5-1,TRBJ1-2,NA,TGCGCCAGCAGCATCCTGACAGAAGGATATGGCTACACCTTC,CASSILTEGYGYTF
NA,TRBV5-1,TRBJ1-6,NA,TGCGCCAGCAGCTTGGGCCAGGGAGGTTCACCCCTCCACTTT,CASSLGQGGSPLHF
NA,TRBV18,TRBJ2-2,NA,TGTGCCAGCTCACCACCGCGCGGGAAGGACACCGGGGAGCTGTTTTTT,CASSPPRGKDTGELFF
TRBD2,TRBV4-2,TRBJ2-3,NA,TGTGCCAGCAGCCAAGGCGGGGGGGACACAGATACGCAGTATTTT,CASSQGGGDTDTQYF
TRBD1,TRBV9,TRBJ2-7,NA,TGTGCCAGCAGCGTAGCAGGGGGTCTAGGAGAGCAGTACTTC,CASSVAGGLGEQYF
TRBD2,TRBV18,TRBJ2-3,NA,TGTGCCAGCTCACCCACCCCAACCGGGACTACCTATACCACAGATACGCAGTATTTT,CASSPTPTGTTYTTDTQYF
TRBD1,TRBV27,TRBJ2-7,NA,TGTGCCAGCAGTTTAGGGACAGGGTCCTACGAGCAGTACTTC,CASSLGTGSYEQYF
TRBD2,TRBV28,TRBJ2-2,NA,TGTGCCAGCAGTTCGGGACTAGCGGGACCGAGGACCGGGGAGCTGTTTTTT,CASSSGLAGPRTGELFF
TRBD1,TRBV29-1,TRBJ2-1,NA,TGCAGCGTTGATGACAGGGGGCTGACCGATGAGCAGTTCTTC,CSVDDRGLTDEQFF
NA,TRBV20-1,TRBJ2-1,NA,TGCAGTGCCCGAGGGAGCGAGCAGTTCTTC,CSARGSEQFF
NA,TRBV25-1,TRBJ2-1,NA,TGTGCCAGCAGTGAACCGGGTAGAACCAGCTCCTACAATGAGCAGTTCTTC,CASSEPGRTSSYNEQFF
NA,TRBV18,TRBJ1-2,NA,TGTGCCAGCTCACCACCGACAGGCTATGGCTACACCTTC,CASSPPTGYGYTF
TRBD1,TRBV24-1,TRBJ2-3,NA,TGTGCCACCAGTGATTCGACAGGGACAGATACGCAGTATTTT,CATSDSTGTDTQYF
NA,TRBV5-5,TRBJ2-7,NA,TGTGCCAGCAGCTTCCAGGTAGAGCAGTACTTC,CASSFQVEQYF
NA,TRBV6-5,TRBJ1-1,NA,TGTGCCAGCAGTTACTACAGGGACACTGAAGCTTTCTTT,CASSYYRDTEAFF
NA,TRBV6-5,TRBJ1-2,few,TGTGCCAGCAGTTACGGACAGCGCTATGGCTACACCTTC,CASSYGQRYGYTF
TRBD2,TRBV4-1,TRBJ2-3,NA,TGCGCCAGCAGCACTAGCGGGAGGGGCACAGATACGCAGTATTTT,CASSTSGRGTDTQYF
TRBD2,TRBV3-1/TRBV3-2,TRBJ2-5,NA,TGTGCCAGCAGCCAAGATTCGACTAGCTTTGAGACCCAGTACTTC,CASSQDSTSFETQYF
TRBD2,TRBV11-3,TRBJ2-5,NA,TGTGCCAGCAGCTTAGACACGGGAGGTCGGGAGACCCAGTACTTC,CASSLDTGGRETQYF
TRBD1,TRBV7-2,TRBJ1-1,NA,TGTGCCAGCAGCGAGGACAGGGGCTGGACTGAAGCTTTCTTT,CASSEDRGWTEAFF
TRBD1,TRBV6-6,TRBJ1-2,NA,TGTGCCAGCAGTCCTACCCGCGGTGGACAGGGGGGAGTTGGCTACACCTTC,CASSPTRGGQGGVGYTF